This T cell receptor beta chain was recovered during a study of beta chain features in type 1 diabetes. At the level of the study: All samples yielded 100 million to 140 million examined sorted cells.

Expressed TCRB transcripts got sequenced, as all isolated RNA was reverse transcribed. Libraries were prepared by immunoSEQ multiplex PCR; TCRdb keeps only in-frame clonotypes and omits some of them. The sample lists around 130,000 clones; 9% were seen once. This clone was found a few times. Its antigen is as yet unknown. Study conclusions and caveats: A moderate, significant TCRB CDR3 shortening appeared in type 1 diabetes across four CD4+ subsets. Junctions at VDJ sites from type 1 diabetes patients had fewer insertions and more deletions.

The sequencing input was central memory CD4+ T cells from blood. The clonotype was recovered from a young man with type 1 diabetes.

Here the CDR3 reads CASSVGGGQADTQYF. CDR3 nucleotides: TGTGCCAGCAGCGTAGGGGGGGGGCAGGCCGATACGCAGTATTTT. The chain has TRBV9 and TRBJ2-3; D may be TRBD2 (7 bases). Germline CDR1 and CDR2: SGDLS and YYNGEE. V lost 0 bases and J lost 6, with 14 bases in between. This CDR3 is built from 15 residues. Based on the CDR3 plus reference TRBV9 and TRBJ2-3, the full variable domain is DSGVTQTPKHLITATGQRVTLRCSPRSGDLSVYWYQQSLDQGLQFLIQYYNGEERAKGNILERFSAQQFPDLHSELNLSSLELGDSALYFCASSVGGGQADTQYFGPGTRLTVL.